The clone carrying this T cell receptor beta chain was picked up one time. What it binds is not known. The data derive from a study of cytomegalovirus exposure and HLA in healthy donors. About the research overall: Unique TCRs numbering roughly 80 million, obtained from HLA-typed donors, made up an early data release. Broader study findings: For presence/absence analyses, sequencing depth was assumed to be roughly uniform across donors. Another analysis was done later, and it associated 15,000 to 20,000 TCR beta sequences with HLA alleles at 0.05 false discovery rate.

This CDR3 spans 13 amino acids. The junction had 2 bases not matched to a gene; V was cut back by 0 bases and J by 5 bases. Germline loops: CDR1 SGHNT, CDR2 YYREEE (reference sequence). In the PCR, 60 Vbeta and 13 Jbeta primers were used. Assay: immunoSEQ multiplex PCR; the TCRdb copy retains only in-frame clones and omits some. The table has 110,000 to 150,000 clones, around 82% seen once. Participants comprised healthy donors of bone marrow. The gene calls are TRBV5-4 and TRBJ2-7, with 7 bases fitting TRBD2. This sequence was found in a man in his late teens or twenties in good health and CMV-seropositive. The specimen sequenced was PBMCs. The CDR3 reads CASSLAGLDEQYF. In nucleotides, the CDR3 is TGTGCCAGCAGCTTGGCCGGACTAGACGAGCAGTACTTC. The complete variable domain, with remaining parts taken from reference TRBV5-4 and TRBJ2-7, reads ETGVTQSPTHLIKTRGQQVTLRCSSQSGHNTVSWYQQALGQGPQFIFQYYREEENGRGNFPPRFSGLQFPNYSSELNVNALELDDSALYLCASSLAGLDEQYFGPGTRLTVT.